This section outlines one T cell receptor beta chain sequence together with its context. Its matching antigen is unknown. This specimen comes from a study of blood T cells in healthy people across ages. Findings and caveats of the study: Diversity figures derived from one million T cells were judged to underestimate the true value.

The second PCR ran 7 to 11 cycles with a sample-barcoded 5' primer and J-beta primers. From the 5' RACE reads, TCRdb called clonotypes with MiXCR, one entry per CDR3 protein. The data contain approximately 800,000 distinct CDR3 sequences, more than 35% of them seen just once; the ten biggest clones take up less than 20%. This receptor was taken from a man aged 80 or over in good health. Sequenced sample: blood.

The CDR3 region has the DNA TGCGCCAGCAGCCAATCCTACAGGGGGCCGTACTATGGCTACACCTTC. Its protein product is CASSQSYRGPYYGYTF. The gene calls are TRBV4-3 and TRBJ1-2; 9 positions agree with TRBD1. V was pared by 2 bases and J by 3 bases, with 7 bases of the junction left unmatched. Germline V gives CDR1 LGHNA, CDR2 YSLEER. There are 16 residues in the CDR3.